This T cell receptor beta chain emerged from a study of CD8+ T cells in alopecia areata (dated by TCRdb to 2016 to 2018). Context from the whole study: The treated patients, all with moderate-to-severe alopecia areata, were enrolled in an open-label pilot trial of oral tofacitinib given at 5 to 10 mg twice daily. TCRbeta CDR3 regions were amplified by immunoSEQ multiplex PCR using 35 Vbeta forward and 13 Jbeta reverse primers. In treated patients, disease severity was measured using the SALT score, which gives the percentage of scalp surface area affected. Scalp clonality was compared among normal scalp (n=4), patchy alopecia areata scalp (n=8), and alopecia totalis/universalis scalp (n=8). Scalp tissue and sorted CD4+ and CD8+ peripheral blood T cells from patchy and totalis/universalis alopecia areata patients and from healthy controls were covered by human TCRbeta sequencing. Patients received tofacitinib for 6 to 18 months and were then followed off drug for 6 months to check for delayed response and recurrence. RNA was obtained with the PAXgene miRNA kit for fixed scalp, the miRNeasy kit for PBMCs, and the RNeasy kit for mouse skin. Biopsies were taken from tofacitinib-treated patients at baseline and at 4 and 24 weeks of treatment, and a later scalp biopsy was taken in several of the tofacitinib-treated patients. High-throughput TCRbeta sequencing was used to examine T cell clonal expansion in alopecia areata in both the C3H/HeJ mouse model and human patients. Points the paper makes about the study in general: Shared TCR sequences between patients were less evident than in mice, which may be partly attributable to HLA diversity in the patient population. Many expanded lesional clones were found to persist in scalp and blood during tofacitinib treatment, and relapse after treatment cessation may be partly explained by this persistence. Because the treated cohort was small and included a single nonresponder, larger studies are needed to assess links between baseline CD8+ expansion and response. Unlike mouse skin, where gammadelta T cells dominate, normal human skin contains resident alphabeta T cells that get sequenced too, which complicates analysis of the scalp TCR repertoire. Tofacitinib significantly lowered scalp clonality and the number of expanded CD8+ clones among the top 100 scalp clones. Higher clonality and more expanded CD8+ clones were observed in lesional scalp than in normal scalp, particularly in alopecia totalis/universalis, a finding suggestive of antigenic drive.

The time point label, read with the paper, signifies: about 25 weeks on oral tofacitinib. The treatment or condition label, read with the paper, signifies: oral pan-JAK inhibitor, 5-10 mg twice daily. From alopecia areata patients, peripheral blood was collected along with lesional scalp punch biopsies. PBMCs were isolated by density centrifugation and stained for CD3, CD4 and CD8, after which CD4+ and CD8+ T cells were sorted on a FACSAria. Concerning this clone itself: This clone's antigen is unknown. No much larger clonotype is one base removed from it; base qualities were not supplied.

V is cut by 11 bases and J by 8 bases, and the space between the germline ends is 22 bases. The CDR3, cysteine through phenylalanine, is 14 amino acids long. Only the CDR3 region is kept as DNA, spanning 42 bases read in frame from base 1. From the germline V gene (reference sequence), CDR1 is LNHDA and CDR2 is SQIVND. Library prep was done by the immunoSEQ multiplex PCR assay. RNA was extracted from all samples and reverse transcribed into cDNA, which served as template for TCR sequencing. SuperScript III was used to make first-strand cDNA, primed with a 2:1 mix of oligo-dT and random hexamers. A synthetic immune receptor repertoire was used to assess amplification bias, and residual bias was removed computationally. The published analysis was carried out like this. Raw reads were preprocessed for error removal, and CDR3 was defined according to IMGT conventions as running from the conserved cysteine to phenylalanine. Clonality was computed as 1 minus the Shannon entropy, with the entropy normalized by log2 of the number of productive unique TCRs. CD4 or CD8 identity of scalp clones was inferred by cross-referencing scalp TCRbeta sequences with sorted blood CD4 and CD8 repertoires. TCRdb stores this immuneACCESS table with in-frame sequences only. Part of the clones is absent; in the studies checked, under half of the shortfall reflects unresolved V genes, and no reason is known for the rest. The V and J calls and clone size are taken from that table; D and trimming were inferred from the DNA. Here the sample has under 200,000 clones; around 59% occur a single time. The ten largest clonotypes hold approximately 15% of the sample.

The receptor comes from a human donor with alopecia areata. This sequence uses TRBV19 and TRBJ2-1; 6 matching bases give a weak D call of TRBD2. Sequenced material: CD4+ T cells sorted from blood, taken at week 24, from a patient treated with tofacitinib. The DNA sequence follows: TGTGCCGACACCGGACTATCCTCGGACGATGAGCAGTTCTTC. This translates into CADTGLSSDDEQFF.